This T cell receptor (beta chain) was identified during a study of blood T cells in healthy people across ages. Combining a sample-barcoded 5' primer with a J-beta primer mix, a second PCR ran for roughly 6 to 11 cycles. One entry per CDR3 protein, called by TCRdb with MiXCR from the 5' RACE reads. The table shows hundreds of thousands of distinct CDR3 sequences, with about 55% occurring only once. Study findings and constraints: Both higher diversity and more naive CD4+ cells marked long-lived donors when set against aged donors.

CDR1 SNHLY and CDR2 FYNNEI come from the germline V gene. The V end was cut by 8 bases, the J end by 5 bases, with 12 bases between. This CDR3 contains 12 residues. This clonotype was detected a few times. What it binds is unknown. The source material was blood. The V and J genes are TRBV2 and TRBJ2-5; D tentatively reads TRBD1 or TRBD2 (6 bases each). The sequence was collected from an elderly man in good health. In nucleotides, the CDR3 is TGTGCCAGCGGAGGGGGGCGGGAGACCCAGTACTTC. It yields the protein CASGGGRETQYF.